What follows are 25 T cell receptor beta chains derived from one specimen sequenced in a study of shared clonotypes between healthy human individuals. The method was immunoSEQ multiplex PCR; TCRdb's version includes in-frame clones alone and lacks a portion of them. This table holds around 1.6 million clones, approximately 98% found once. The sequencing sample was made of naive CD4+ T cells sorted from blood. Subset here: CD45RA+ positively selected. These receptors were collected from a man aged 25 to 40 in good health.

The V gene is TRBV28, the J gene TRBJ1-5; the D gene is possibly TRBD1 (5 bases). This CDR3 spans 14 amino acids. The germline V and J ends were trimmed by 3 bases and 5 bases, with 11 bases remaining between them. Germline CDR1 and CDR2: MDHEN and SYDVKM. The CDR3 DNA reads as TGTGCCAGCAGTTTGGGGCAGTCGCATCAGCCCCAGCATTTT. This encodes CASSLGQSHQPQHF.

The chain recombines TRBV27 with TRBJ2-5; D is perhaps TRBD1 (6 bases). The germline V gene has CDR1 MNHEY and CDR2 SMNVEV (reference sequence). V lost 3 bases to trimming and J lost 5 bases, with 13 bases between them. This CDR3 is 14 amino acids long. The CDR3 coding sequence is TGTGCCAGCAGTTTCAATGGGGGCCTGGAGACCCAGTACTTC. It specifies CASSFNGGLETQYF.

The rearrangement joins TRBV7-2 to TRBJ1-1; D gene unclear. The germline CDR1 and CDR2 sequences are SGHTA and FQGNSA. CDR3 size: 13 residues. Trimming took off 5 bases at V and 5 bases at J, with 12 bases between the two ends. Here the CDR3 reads CASSPRMGTEAFF. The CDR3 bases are TGTGCCAGCAGCCCAAGAATGGGGACTGAAGCTTTCTTT.

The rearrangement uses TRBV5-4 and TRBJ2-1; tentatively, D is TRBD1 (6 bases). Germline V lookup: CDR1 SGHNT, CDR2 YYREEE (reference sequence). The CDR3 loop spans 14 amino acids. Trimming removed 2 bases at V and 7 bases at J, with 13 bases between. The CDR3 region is CASSFYRVTNEQFF. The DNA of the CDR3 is TGTGCCAGCAGCTTCTACAGGGTTACAAATGAGCAGTTCTTC. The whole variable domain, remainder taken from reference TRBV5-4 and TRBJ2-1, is ETGVTQSPTHLIKTRGQQVTLRCSSQSGHNTVSWYQQALGQGPQFIFQYYREEENGRGNFPPRFSGLQFPNYSSELNVNALELDDSALYLCASSFYRVTNEQFFGPGTRLTVL.

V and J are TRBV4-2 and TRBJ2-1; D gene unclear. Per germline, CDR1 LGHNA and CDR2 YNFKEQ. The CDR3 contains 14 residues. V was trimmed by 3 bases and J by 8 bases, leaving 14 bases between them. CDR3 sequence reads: CASSHPRLEDEQFF. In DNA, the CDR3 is TGTGCCAGCAGCCATCCTAGGCTAGAAGATGAGCAGTTCTTC.

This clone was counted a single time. CDR3 sequence (DNA): TGTGCCAGTAGTATACGAAGGATGAAACAGTTTTCAGGCGAGCAGTACTTC. This sequence encodes CASSIRRMKQFSGEQYF. The rearrangement uses TRBV19 and TRBJ2-7, with no clear D. V was cut by 2 bases and J by 6 bases, with 23 bases left in between. The CDR3 length is 17 residues. Germline CDR1 LNHDA, CDR2 SQIVND (reference sequence). The full variable domain, completed using reference TRBV19 and TRBJ2-7, is DGGITQSPKYLFRKEGQNVTLSCEQNLNHDAMYWYRQDPGQGLRLIYYSQIVNDFQKGDIAEGYSVSREKKESFPLTVTSAQKNPTAFYLCASSIRRMKQFSGEQYFGPGTRLTVT.

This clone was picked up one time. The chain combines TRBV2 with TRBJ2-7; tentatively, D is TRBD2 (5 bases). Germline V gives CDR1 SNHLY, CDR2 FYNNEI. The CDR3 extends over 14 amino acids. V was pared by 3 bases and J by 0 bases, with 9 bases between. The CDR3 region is CASSEGGLSYEQYF. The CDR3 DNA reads TGTGCCAGCAGTGAGGGCGGGCTCTCCTACGAGCAGTACTTC. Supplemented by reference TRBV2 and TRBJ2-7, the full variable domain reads EPEVTQTPSHQVTQMGQEVILRCVPISNHLYFYWYRQILGQKVEFLVSFYNNEISEKSEIFDDQFSVERPDGSNFTLKIRSTKLEDSAMYFCASSEGGLSYEQYFGPGTRLTVT.

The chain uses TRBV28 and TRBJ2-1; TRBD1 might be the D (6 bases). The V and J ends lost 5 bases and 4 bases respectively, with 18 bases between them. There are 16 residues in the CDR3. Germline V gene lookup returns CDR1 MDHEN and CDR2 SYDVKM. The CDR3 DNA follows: TGTGCCAGCAGTCCGTACAGGGATTCAGGATACAATGAGCAGTTCTTC. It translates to CASSPYRDSGYNEQFF.

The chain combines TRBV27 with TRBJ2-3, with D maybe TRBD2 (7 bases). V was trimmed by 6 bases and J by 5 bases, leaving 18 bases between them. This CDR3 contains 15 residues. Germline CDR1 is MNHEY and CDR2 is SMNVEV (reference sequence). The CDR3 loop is CASSRLGGRGDTQYF. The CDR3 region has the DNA TGTGCCAGCAGCCGCCTCGGGGGGCGCGGAGATACGCAGTATTTT.

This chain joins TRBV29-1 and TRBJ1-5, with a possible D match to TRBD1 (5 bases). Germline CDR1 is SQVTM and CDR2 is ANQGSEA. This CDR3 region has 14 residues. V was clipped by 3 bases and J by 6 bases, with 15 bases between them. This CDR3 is CSVELQGAGQPQHF. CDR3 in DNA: TGCAGCGTTGAGCTCCAGGGAGCAGGTCAGCCCCAGCATTTT.

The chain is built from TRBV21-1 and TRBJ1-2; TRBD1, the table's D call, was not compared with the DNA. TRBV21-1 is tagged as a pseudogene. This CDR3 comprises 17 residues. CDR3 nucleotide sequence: TGTGCCAGCAGCCCCCGGGACAGGGGAGAGGGTGACTATGGCTACACCTTC. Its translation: CASSPRDRGEGDYGYTF.

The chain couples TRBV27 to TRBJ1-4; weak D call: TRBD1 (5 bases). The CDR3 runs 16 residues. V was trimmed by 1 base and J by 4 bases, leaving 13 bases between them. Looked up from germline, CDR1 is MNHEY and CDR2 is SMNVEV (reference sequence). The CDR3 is CASSLFWDLDNEKLFF. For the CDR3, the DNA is TGTGCCAGCAGTTTATTTTGGGACCTAGATAATGAAAAACTGTTTTTT.

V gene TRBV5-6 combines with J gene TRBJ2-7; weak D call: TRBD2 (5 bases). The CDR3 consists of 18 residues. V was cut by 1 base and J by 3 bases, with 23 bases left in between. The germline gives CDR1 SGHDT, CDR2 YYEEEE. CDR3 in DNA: TGTGCCAGCAGCTTGTTCGTTGGGATCACCAACGGGGACTACGAGCAGTACTTC. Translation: CASSLFVGITNGDYEQYF. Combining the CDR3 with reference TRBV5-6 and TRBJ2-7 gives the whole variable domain DAGVTQSPTHLIKTRGQQVTLRCSPKSGHDTVSWYQQALGQGPQFIFQYYEEEERQRGNFPDRFSGHQFPNYSSELNVNALLLGDSALYLCASSLFVGITNGDYEQYFGPGTRLTVT.

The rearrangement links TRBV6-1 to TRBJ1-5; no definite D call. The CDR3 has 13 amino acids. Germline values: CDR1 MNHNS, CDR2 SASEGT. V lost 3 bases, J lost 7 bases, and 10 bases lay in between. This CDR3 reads CASSDGRVQPQHF. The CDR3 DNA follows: TGTGCCAGCAGTGACGGCCGGGTACAGCCCCAGCATTTT.

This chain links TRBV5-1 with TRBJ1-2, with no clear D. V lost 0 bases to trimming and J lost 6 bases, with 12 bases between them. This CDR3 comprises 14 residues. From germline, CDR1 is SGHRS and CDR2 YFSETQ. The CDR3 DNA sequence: TGCGCCAGCAGCTTGGGATCCGGAACGGATGGCTACACCTTC. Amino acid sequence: CASSLGSGTDGYTF.

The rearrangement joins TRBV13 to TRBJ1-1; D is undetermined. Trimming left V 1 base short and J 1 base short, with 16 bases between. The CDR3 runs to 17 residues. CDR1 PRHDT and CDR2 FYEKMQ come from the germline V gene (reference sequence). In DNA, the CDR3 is TGTGCCAGCAGCTTAGTCAAGACCCATACTCCGAACACTGAAGCTTTCTTT. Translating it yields CASSLVKTHTPNTEAFF. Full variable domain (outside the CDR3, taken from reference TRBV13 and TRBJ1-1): AAGVIQSPRHLIKEKRETATLKCYPIPRHDTVYWYQQGPGQDPQFLISFYEKMQSDKGSIPDRFSAQQFSDYHSELNMSSLELGDSALYFCASSLVKTHTPNTEAFFGQGTRLTVV.

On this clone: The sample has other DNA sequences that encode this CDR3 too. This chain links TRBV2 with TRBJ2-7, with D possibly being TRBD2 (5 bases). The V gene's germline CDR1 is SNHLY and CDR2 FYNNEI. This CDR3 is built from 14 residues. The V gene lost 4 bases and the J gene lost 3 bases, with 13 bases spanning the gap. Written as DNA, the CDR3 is TGTGCCAGCAGTGCTCTGAGGGTCGGCTACGAGCAGTACTTC. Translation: CASSALRVGYEQYF.

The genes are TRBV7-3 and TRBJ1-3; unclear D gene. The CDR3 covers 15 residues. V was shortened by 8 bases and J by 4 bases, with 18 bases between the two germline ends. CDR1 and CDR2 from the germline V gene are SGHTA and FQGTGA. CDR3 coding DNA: TGTGCCAGCGCTCGGGAGGCCTCAAGAGGAAACACCATATATTTT. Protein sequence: CASAREASRGNTIYF.

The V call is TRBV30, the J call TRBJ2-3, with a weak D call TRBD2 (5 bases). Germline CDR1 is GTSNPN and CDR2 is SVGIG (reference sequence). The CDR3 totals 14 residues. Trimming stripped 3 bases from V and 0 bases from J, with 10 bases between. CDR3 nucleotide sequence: TGTGCCTGGAGGTCACTAGGGAGCACAGATACGCAGTATTTT. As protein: CAWRSLGSTDTQYF.

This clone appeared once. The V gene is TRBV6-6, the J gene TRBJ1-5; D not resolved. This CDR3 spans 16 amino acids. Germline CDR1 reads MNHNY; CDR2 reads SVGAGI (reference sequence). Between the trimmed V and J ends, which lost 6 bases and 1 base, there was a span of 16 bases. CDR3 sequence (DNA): TGTGCCAGCAGCCGTGCAGGAAAAGAAAGCAATCAGCCCCAGCATTTT. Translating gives CASSRAGKESNQPQHF.

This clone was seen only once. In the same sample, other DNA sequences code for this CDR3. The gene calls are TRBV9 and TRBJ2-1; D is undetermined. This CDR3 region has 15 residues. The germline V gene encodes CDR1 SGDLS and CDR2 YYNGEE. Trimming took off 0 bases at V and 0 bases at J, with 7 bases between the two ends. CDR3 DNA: TGTGCCAGCAGCGTAGCCCGGAGCTCCTACAATGAGCAGTTCTTC. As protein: CASSVARSSYNEQFF.

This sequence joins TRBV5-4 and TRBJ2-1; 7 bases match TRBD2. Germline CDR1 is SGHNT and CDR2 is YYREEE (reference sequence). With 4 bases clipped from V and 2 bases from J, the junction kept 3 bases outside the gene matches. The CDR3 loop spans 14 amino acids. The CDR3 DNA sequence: TGTGCCAGCAGCCGGGGAGGGGCCTACAATGAGCAGTTCTTC. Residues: CASSRGGAYNEQFF.

The CDR3 region has the DNA TGTGCCACTCCGGATCAGGTAAACAATGAGCAGTTCTTC. Residues: CATPDQVNNEQFF. This rearrangement joins TRBV2 to TRBJ2-1; D gene uncertain. This CDR3 is 13 amino acids long. From germline, CDR1 is SNHLY and CDR2 FYNNEI. The germline V and J ends were trimmed by 10 bases and 5 bases, with 15 bases remaining between them.

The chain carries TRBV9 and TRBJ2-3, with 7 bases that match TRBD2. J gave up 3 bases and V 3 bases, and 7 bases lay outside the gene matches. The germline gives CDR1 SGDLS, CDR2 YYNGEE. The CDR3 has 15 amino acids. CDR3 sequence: CASSASAGRTDTQYF. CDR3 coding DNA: TGTGCCAGCAGCGCCTCAGCGGGAAGGACAGATACGCAGTATTTT.

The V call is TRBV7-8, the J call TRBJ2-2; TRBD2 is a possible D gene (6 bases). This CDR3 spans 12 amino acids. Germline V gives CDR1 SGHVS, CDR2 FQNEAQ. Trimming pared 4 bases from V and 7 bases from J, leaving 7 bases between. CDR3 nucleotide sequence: TGTGCCAGCAGCTCCGGGGGCGGGGAGCTGTTTTTT. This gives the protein CASSSGGGELFF.